Presented here are 32 T cell receptor beta chains from one specimen sequenced in a study of regulatory T cells in long-lasting Graves disease (TCRdb year 2021). The library came from multiplex PCR. TCRdb shows the sequencer as Illumina HiSeq 4000. To build TCR beta libraries, CDR3 regions were amplified by Arm-PCR using iRepertoire HTBI primers. In TCRdb, the public reads were trimmed at Q25 with fastp and aligned with MiXCR, with productive beta chains retained. Each record represents a unique CDR3 protein, reported with the most common genes and DNA among its rows. For this sample the table gives about 400,000 distinct CDR3 sequences, of which under 25% were detected only once. About a fifth of the sample belongs to the ten largest clones. According to the study, the label for this sample's time point signals: persistent/refractory GD, antithyroid drugs over 5 years with positive TRAb. For both TCR sequencing and RNA sequencing, RNA was extracted from PBMCs using TRIzol.

The sample here was peripheral blood mononuclear cells (PBMCs), taken when the disease was refractory, from a patient treated with antithyroid drugs. Receptor source: a female donor with Graves disease.

In this sample, this clonotype turned up a few times. The chain combines TRBV18 with TRBJ1-1; D gene ambiguous. The germline CDR1 and CDR2 sequences are KGHSH and LQKENI. The CDR3 runs 14 residues. Trimming took off 2 bases at V and 5 bases at J, with 12 bases between the two ends. The CDR3 region has the DNA TGTGCCAGCTCACCATCCCGGTCTGTTACTGAAGCTTTCTTT. This gives the protein CASSPSRSVTEAFF.

Of note for this clonotype: A read error may explain this, as a much larger clone is one base away. The rearrangement links TRBV6-2 or TRBV6-3 to TRBJ1-5; D not certain. This CDR3 spans 14 amino acids. Germline-derived CDR1 and CDR2 are MNHEY and SVGEGT. This CDR3 is CAGSEKRTGQPQHF. DNA of the CDR3: TGTGCCGGCAGTGAGAAAAGGACGGGTCAGCCCCAGCATTTT.

Remarks on this clonotype: A much larger clone lies a single base off, so this may be a read error. Since the CDR3 does not end with the conserved phenylalanine or tryptophan, this likely comes from a read error. The J gene is TRBJ2-7, the V gene TRBV6-1, with 10 bases fitting TRBD2. The CDR3 has 17 residues. The V segment lost 2 bases and the J segment 4 bases; nucleotides outside the gene matches: 11. Germline lookup yields CDR1 MNHNS and CDR2 SASEGT. Here the CDR3 DNA reads TGTGCCAGCAGTGAACCGCCGCTAGCGGGAGAGTTGTACGAGCAGTACCTC. It yields the protein CASSEPPLAGELYEQYL.

This clonotype occurred many times. The V and J genes are TRBV7-8 and TRBJ2-5; no definite D call. With 5 bases removed from V and 0 bases from J, the gap between germline ends came to 10 bases. Germline CDR1 SGHVS, CDR2 FQNEAQ. The CDR3 loop spans 14 amino acids. This CDR3 is CASSQDLNQETQYF. In DNA, the CDR3 is TGTGCCAGCAGCCAGGACCTAAACCAAGAGACCCAGTACTTC.

Details on this clonotype: The junction does not match germline at one end; this may be a read error. V gene TRBV28 combines with J gene TRBJ2-4; D unclear. CDR3 length: 15 residues. The V gene's germline CDR1 is MDHEN and CDR2 SYDVKM. CDR3 bases: TGTGCCGGCAGCGAGGACCCGCGACTCTGGAACATTCAGTACTTC. It yields the protein CAGSEDPRLWNIQYF.

This clonotype was counted many times. The chain is built from TRBV5-1 and TRBJ2-2, with D tentatively TRBD1 or TRBD2 (7 bases each). The CDR3 length is 16 residues. CDR1 SGHRS and CDR2 YFSETQ come from the germline V gene. V was trimmed by 0 bases and J by 6 bases, leaving 15 bases between them. The CDR3 DNA reads TGCGCCAGCAGCTTGGAGACAGGGAGGGGTCCCGGGGAGCTGTTTTTT. Its protein is CASSLETGRGPGELFF.

The chain carries TRBV5-8 and TRBJ1-1, with 8 positions matching TRBD1. Germline loops: CDR1 SGHTS, CDR2 YDEGEE. The CDR3 sequence is 17 residues long. The ends lost 2 bases at V and 4 bases at J; junction bases unmatched: 13. As DNA, the CDR3 is TGTGCCAGCAGCTTCTCCGGACAGGGAGGTTGGGCCACTGAAGCTTTCTTT. It translates to CASSFSGQGGWATEAFF.

This clonotype occurred many times. The chain joins TRBV28 to TRBJ2-5, with 9 positions matching TRBD2. V shed 4 bases, J shed 5 bases, and the junction held 5 bases outside the gene matches. The CDR3 totals 14 residues. Germline V gene data show CDR1 as MDHEN and CDR2 as SYDVKM. CDR3 residues: CASSSSGMRETQYF. The CDR3 DNA follows: TGTGCCAGCAGTTCTAGCGGGATGAGGGAGACCCAGTACTTC. The whole variable domain, filled in from reference TRBV28 and TRBJ2-5, reads DVKVTQSSRYLVKRTGEKVFLECVQDMDHENMFWYRQDPGLGLRLIYFSYDVKMKEKGDIPEGYSVSREKKERFSLILESASTNQTSMYLCASSSSGMRETQYFGPGTRLLVL.

This clonotype was recorded once. This chain connects TRBV6-1 to TRBJ2-5; 9 nucleotides match TRBD2. The ends lost 5 bases at V and 1 base at J; junction bases unmatched: 11. The CDR3 loop spans 17 amino acids. Germline values: CDR1 MNHNS, CDR2 SASEGT. The CDR3, as DNA: TGTGCCAGCAGTCATACTCCTAGCGGGATGTTCCAAGAGACCCAGTACTTC. Amino acids: CASSHTPSGMFQETQYF.

V usage is TRBV12-3 or TRBV12-4 and J usage is TRBJ2-4, with 8 bases aligning to TRBD2. CDR3 length: 17 residues. Trimming took 7 bases from V and 0 from J; bases not matched to a gene: 11. The CDR3 DNA is TGTGCCAGCAAAGGGCCAGCGGGAGCTCTAGCCAAAAACATTCAGTACTTC. This codes for CASKGPAGALAKNIQYF.

This clonotype was detected a few times. The V call is TRBV7-2, the J call TRBJ2-7, with TRBD2 matching over 8 bases. The CDR3 covers 12 residues. Germline CDR1 is SGHTA and CDR2 is FQGNSA. V gave up 8 bases and J gave up 6 bases; unmatched junction bases: 6. The chain's CDR3 is CASLGAGGEQYF. Written as DNA, the CDR3 is TGTGCCAGCCTGGGGGCGGGGGGCGAGCAGTACTTC.

This chain links TRBV7-2 with TRBJ1-5, with no clear D. The CDR3 extends over 15 amino acids. The germline V gene has CDR1 SGHTA and CDR2 FQGNSA. Trimming shortened V by 2 bases and J by 4 bases, and 12 bases separated the two germline ends. Here the CDR3 reads CASSLYWTGNQPQHF. CDR3 bases: TGTGCCAGCAGCTTATATTGGACTGGGAATCAGCCCCAGCATTTT.

This chain connects TRBV30 to TRBJ1-1, with D possibly TRBD1 on 6 matching bases. Germline V gene data show CDR1 as GTSNPN and CDR2 as SVGIG (reference sequence). V lost 6 bases and J 9 bases, leaving 14 bases between the germline ends. This CDR3 is 11 amino acids long. This chain's CDR3 is CACKRTAQAFF. The CDR3 DNA reads as TGTGCCTGTAAAAGGACAGCCCAAGCTTTCTTT.

The V gene is TRBV30, the J gene TRBJ2-5; tentatively, D is TRBD2 (7 bases). Germline V gives CDR1 GTSNPN, CDR2 SVGIG (reference sequence). The CDR3 spans 12 residues. The ends were cut back, 4 bases at V and 5 bases at J, with 11 bases in the middle. The CDR3 reads CAWMGGPETQYF. The CDR3 DNA is TGTGCCTGGATGGGGGGGCCTGAGACCCAGTACTTC. Looking up the rest from reference TRBV30 and TRBJ2-5 gives the full variable domain: SQTIHQWPATLVQPVGSPLSLECTVEGTSNPNLYWYRQAAGRGLQLLFYSVGIGQISSEVPQNLSASRPQDRQFILSSKKLLLSDSGFYLCAWMGGPETQYFGPGTRLLVL.

The chain joins TRBV9 to TRBJ1-6; 7 bases fit TRBD1. J was trimmed by 2 bases and V by 3 bases; bases with no gene match: 2. The CDR3 spans 15 residues. CDR1 and CDR2 from the germline V gene are SGDLS and YYNGEE. CDR3 region: CASSAGTAYNSPLHF. DNA of the CDR3: TGTGCCAGCAGCGCCGGGACAGCCTATAATTCACCCCTCCACTTT.

The chain employs TRBV2 and TRBJ2-1, with D perhaps matching TRBD1 or TRBD2 (5 bases each). Between the trimmed V and J ends, which lost 0 bases and 10 bases, there was a span of 16 bases. There are 15 residues in the CDR3. Germline-derived CDR1 and CDR2 are SNHLY and FYNNEI. Here the CDR3 reads CASSEAPTPGAEQFF. The CDR3 DNA is TGTGCCAGCAGTGAAGCACCGACCCCCGGGGCGGAGCAGTTCTTC.

This clonotype showed up many times. The chain couples TRBV19 to TRBJ2-1; D not resolved. The CDR3 is 12 amino acids. V lost 4 bases and J lost 4, with 5 bases in between. The germline V gene has CDR1 LNHDA and CDR2 SQIVND (reference sequence). CDR3 bases: TGTGCCAGTAGTAACGGGTACAATGAGCAGTTCTTC. Translating gives CASSNGYNEQFF.

This clonotype has ten or more counts. The chain employs TRBV20-1 and TRBJ2-7, with 8 bases fitting TRBD1. Germline V gene lookup returns CDR1 DFQATT and CDR2 SNEGSKA (reference sequence). The CDR3 contains 17 residues. V trimming: 0 bases; J trimming: 0 bases; junction bases outside the gene matches: 10. The CDR3 region is CSARDRGQVVSSYEQYF. CDR3 bases: TGCAGTGCTAGAGATCGGGGACAGGTCGTAAGCTCCTACGAGCAGTACTTC.

The CDR3 reads CASSIPGINQPQHF. CDR3 DNA sequence: TGTGCCAGTAGTATCCCAGGGATCAATCAGCCCCAGCATTTT. The chain combines TRBV19 with TRBJ1-5, with D perhaps matching TRBD1 (5 bases). CDR3 length: 14 residues. Germline lookup yields CDR1 LNHDA and CDR2 SQIVND (reference sequence). V lost 3 bases and J 3 bases, leaving 9 bases between the germline ends. Looking up the rest from reference TRBV19 and TRBJ1-5 gives the full variable domain: DGGITQSPKYLFRKEGQNVTLSCEQNLNHDAMYWYRQDPGQGLRLIYYSQIVNDFQKGDIAEGYSVSREKKESFPLTVTSAQKNPTAFYLCASSIPGINQPQHFGDGTRLSIL.

Many counts were recorded for this clonotype. The rearrangement uses TRBV2 and TRBJ1-5, with 8 bases identical to TRBD1. Germline-derived CDR1 and CDR2 are SNHLY and FYNNEI. J lost 2 bases, V lost 1 base, and 7 bases had no gene match. CDR3 length: 17 amino acids. CDR3 residues: CASSEDRGFYGNQPQHF. CDR3 sequence (DNA): TGTGCCAGCAGTGAAGACAGGGGGTTTTATGGCAATCAGCCCCAGCATTTT.

The V and J genes are TRBV7-3 and TRBJ2-1; 7 positions agree with TRBD2. Unmatched junction bases numbered 11, after V lost 5 bases and J lost 7 bases. The CDR3 sequence is 15 residues long. Germline V CDR1 and CDR2: SGHTA, FQGTGA. CDR3 sequence: CASSPHFAGENEQFF. For the CDR3, the DNA is TGTGCCAGCAGCCCCCACTTCGCGGGAGAGAATGAGCAGTTCTTC.

This clonotype was picked up many times. V is TRBV28 and J is TRBJ2-4; D not certain. Looked up from germline, CDR1 is MDHEN and CDR2 is SYDVKM. The CDR3 is 17 amino acids. Between the trimmed V and J ends, which lost 2 bases and 1 base, there was a span of 15 bases. The CDR3, as DNA: TGTGCCAGCAGTTTACAAGTTAGGGTGGCGGCCAAAAACATTCAGTACTTC. As protein: CASSLQVRVAAKNIQYF.

This clonotype was seen a handful of times. J is TRBJ2-7 and V is TRBV28, with no clear D. Germline CDR1 and CDR2: MDHEN and SYDVKM. Trimming cost V 5 bases and J 3 bases, with 23 bases left between them. This CDR3 comprises 17 residues. The chain's CDR3 is CASSPPPPVSPDYEQYF. CDR3 coding DNA: TGTGCCAGCAGTCCCCCCCCCCCGGTTTCCCCCGACTACGAGCAGTACTTC.

This clonotype came up many times. The genes are TRBV27 and TRBJ2-5, with D perhaps TRBD1 or TRBD2 (5 bases each). V was shortened by 3 bases and J by 6 bases, with 11 bases between the two germline ends. Germline lookup yields CDR1 MNHEY and CDR2 SMNVEV (reference sequence). CDR3 length equals 13 residues. The CDR3 sequence: CASSLERGQTQYF. CDR3 DNA: TGTGCCAGCAGTTTGGAGAGGGGTCAGACCCAGTACTTC.

The chain couples TRBV7-2 to TRBJ2-2; 10 bases agree with TRBD1. This CDR3 has 16 residues. J gave up 2 bases and V 6 bases, and 6 bases lay outside the gene matches. CDR1 SGHTA and CDR2 FQGNSA come from the germline V gene. The CDR3 nucleotides read TGTGCCAGCAGGGACCGGGACAGGGGAAACACCGGGGAGCTGTTTTTT. Its protein is CASRDRDRGNTGELFF.

This clonotype was seen more than once but under ten times. The chain carries TRBV6-4 and TRBJ1-2, with 9 positions matching TRBD1. Germline CDR1 reads MRHNA; CDR2 reads SNTAGT. CDR3 length equals 14 residues. V trimming: 0 bases; J trimming: 8 bases; junction bases outside the gene matches: 4. DNA for the CDR3: TGTGCCAGCAGTGACTCTGGACAGGGGTACGGCTACACCTTC. Protein sequence: CASSDSGQGYGYTF.

This clonotype was detected many times. The V and J genes are TRBV28 and TRBJ2-2; D remains ambiguous. The CDR3 contains 12 residues. CDR1 is MDHEN, CDR2 SYDVKM, per germline. Trimming pared 2 bases from V and 7 bases from J, leaving 5 bases between. CDR3 in DNA: TGTGCCAGCAGTTTAGCGGTCGGGGAGCTGTTTTTT. Translated: CASSLAVGELFF.

This clonotype was seen a handful of times. The J gene is TRBJ1-2, the V gene TRBV6-2 or TRBV6-3; maybe TRBD1 (5 bases). Trimming removed 0 bases from V and 4 bases from J, with 9 bases in between. CDR3 length equals 14 residues. In germline, CDR1 is MNHEY, CDR2 SVGEGT. For the CDR3, the DNA is TGTGCCAGCAGTTACTCGGGGGGAGGCTATGGCTACACCTTC. This codes for CASSYSGGGYGYTF.

Note on this clonotype: At one end the junction does not follow the germline gene, possibly because of a read error. The chain recombines TRBV19 with TRBJ1-5; D not certain. The CDR3 length is 14 residues. From germline, CDR1 is LNHDA and CDR2 SQIVND (reference sequence). CDR3 region: CASSMWGENRPQHF. DNA of the CDR3: TGTGCCAGTAGTATGTGGGGTGAAAATCGGCCCCAGCATTTT.

Details on this clonotype: One junction end disagrees with the germline gene, perhaps due to a read error. The V gene is TRBV7-3, the J gene TRBJ2-7; 13 nucleotides align to TRBD2. Per germline, CDR1 SGHTA and CDR2 FQGTGA. The CDR3 is 13 amino acids. The chain's CDR3 is CASSLGTSGNNFF. The CDR3 nucleotides are TGTGCCAGCAGCCTTGGGACTAGCGGGAACAATTTCTTC.

The chain recombines TRBV7-9 with TRBJ1-4; the D gene is possibly TRBD1 (5 bases). V lost 5 bases and J 8 bases, leaving 15 bases between the germline ends. This CDR3 comprises 14 residues. From germline, CDR1 is SEHNR and CDR2 FQNEAQ (reference sequence). Here the CDR3 DNA reads TGTGCCAGCAGCCCAACGGGACGAGGGGAAAAACTGTTTTTT. Protein product: CASSPTGRGEKLFF.

This clonotype has at least ten counts. V gene TRBV6-1 combines with J gene TRBJ2-5, with TRBD1 as a possible D gene (6 bases). The CDR3 is made up of 19 amino acids. Trimming stripped 6 bases from V and 5 bases from J, with 31 bases between. Germline V gene lookup returns CDR1 MNHNS and CDR2 SASEGT. The CDR3 loop reads CASRQSGRDIGRQVETQYF. Written as DNA, the CDR3 is TGTGCCAGCAGACAGTCGGGCCGGGACATCGGGCGGCAGGTGGAGACCCAGTACTTC.